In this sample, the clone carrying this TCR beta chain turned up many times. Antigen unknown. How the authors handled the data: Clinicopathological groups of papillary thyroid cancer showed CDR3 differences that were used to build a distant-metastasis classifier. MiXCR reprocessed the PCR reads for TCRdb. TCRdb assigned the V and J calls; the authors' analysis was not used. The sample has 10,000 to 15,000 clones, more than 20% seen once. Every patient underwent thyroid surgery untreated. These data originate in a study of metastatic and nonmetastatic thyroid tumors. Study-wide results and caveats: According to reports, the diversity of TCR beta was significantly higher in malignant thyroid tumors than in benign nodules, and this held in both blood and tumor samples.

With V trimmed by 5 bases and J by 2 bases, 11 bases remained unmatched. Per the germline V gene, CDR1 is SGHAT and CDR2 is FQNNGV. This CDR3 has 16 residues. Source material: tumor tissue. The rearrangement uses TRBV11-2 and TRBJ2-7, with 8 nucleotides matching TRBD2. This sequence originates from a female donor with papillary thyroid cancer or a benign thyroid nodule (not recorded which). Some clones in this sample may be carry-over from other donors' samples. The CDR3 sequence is CASSPRGGLAPYEQYF. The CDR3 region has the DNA TGTGCCAGCAGCCCAAGGGGAGGACTAGCACCCTACGAGCAGTACTTC.